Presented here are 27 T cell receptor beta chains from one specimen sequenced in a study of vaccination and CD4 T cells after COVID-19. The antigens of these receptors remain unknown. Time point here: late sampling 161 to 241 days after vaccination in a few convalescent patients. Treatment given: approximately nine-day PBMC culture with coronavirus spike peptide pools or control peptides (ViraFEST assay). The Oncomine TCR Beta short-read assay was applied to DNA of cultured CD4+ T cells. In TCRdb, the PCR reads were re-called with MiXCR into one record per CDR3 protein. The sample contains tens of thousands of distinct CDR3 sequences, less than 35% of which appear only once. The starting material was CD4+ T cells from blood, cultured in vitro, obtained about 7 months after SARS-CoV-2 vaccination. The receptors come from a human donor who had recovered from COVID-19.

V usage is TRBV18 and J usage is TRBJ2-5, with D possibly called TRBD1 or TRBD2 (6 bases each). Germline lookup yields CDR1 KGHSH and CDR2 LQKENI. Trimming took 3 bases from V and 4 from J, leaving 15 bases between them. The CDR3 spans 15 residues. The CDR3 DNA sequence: TGTGCCAGCTCACCTGTGGGGGGCGAAGGAGAGACCCAGTACTTC. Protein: CASSPVGGEGETQYF.

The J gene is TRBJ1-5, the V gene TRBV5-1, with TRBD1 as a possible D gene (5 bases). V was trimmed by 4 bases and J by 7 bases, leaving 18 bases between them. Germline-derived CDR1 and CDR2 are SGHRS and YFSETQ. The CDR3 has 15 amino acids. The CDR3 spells CASSPYGGARQPQHF. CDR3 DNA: TGCGCCAGCAGCCCCTACGGAGGGGCGAGGCAGCCCCAGCATTTT.

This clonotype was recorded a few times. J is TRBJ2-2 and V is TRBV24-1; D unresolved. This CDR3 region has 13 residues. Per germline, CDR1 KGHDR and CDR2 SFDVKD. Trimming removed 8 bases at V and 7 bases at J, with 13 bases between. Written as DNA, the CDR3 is TGTGCCACCAACCAAGGTGCCATCGGGGAGCTGTTTTTT. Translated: CATNQGAIGELFF.

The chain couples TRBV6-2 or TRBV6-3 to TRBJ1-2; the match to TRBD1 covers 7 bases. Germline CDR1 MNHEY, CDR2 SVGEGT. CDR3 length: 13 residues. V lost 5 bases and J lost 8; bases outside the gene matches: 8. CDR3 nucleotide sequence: TGTGCCAGCAGTAAAGCACAGGGGAGCGGCTACACCTTC. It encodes CASSKAQGSGYTF.

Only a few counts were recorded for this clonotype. The CDR3 nucleotides are TGTGCCACCAGTGATGGGTACGAGCAGTACTTC. Its protein is CATSDGYEQYF. The V and J genes are TRBV24-1 and TRBJ2-7; D ambiguous. The CDR3 is 11 residues long. Germline V gene lookup returns CDR1 KGHDR and CDR2 SFDVKD. Deletions cut 3 bases from V and 4 bases from J, with 3 bases between.

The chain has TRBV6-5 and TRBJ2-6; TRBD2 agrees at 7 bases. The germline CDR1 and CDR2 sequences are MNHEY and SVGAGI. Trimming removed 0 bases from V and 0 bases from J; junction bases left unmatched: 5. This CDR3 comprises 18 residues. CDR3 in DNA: TGTGCCAGCAGTTACTCCGGCGGGAGAGGCTCTGGGGCCAACGTCCTGACTTTC. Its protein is CASSYSGGRGSGANVLTF.

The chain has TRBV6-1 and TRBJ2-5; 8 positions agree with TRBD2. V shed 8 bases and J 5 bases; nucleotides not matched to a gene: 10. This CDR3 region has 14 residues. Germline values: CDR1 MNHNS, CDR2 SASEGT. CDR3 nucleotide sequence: TGTGCCAGCCTCGACGGGGGGGGCGGTGAGACCCAGTACTTC. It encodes CASLDGGGGETQYF.

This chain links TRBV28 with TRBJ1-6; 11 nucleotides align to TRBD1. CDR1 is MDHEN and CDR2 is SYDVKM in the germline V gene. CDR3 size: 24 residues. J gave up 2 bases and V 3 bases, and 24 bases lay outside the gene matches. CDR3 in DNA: TGTGCCAGCAGTTTGTGGGGGACAGGGGGAAAGCTATGGGTAGGTGAGGCCTATAATTCACCCCTCCACTTT. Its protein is CASSLWGTGGKLWVGEAYNSPLHF.

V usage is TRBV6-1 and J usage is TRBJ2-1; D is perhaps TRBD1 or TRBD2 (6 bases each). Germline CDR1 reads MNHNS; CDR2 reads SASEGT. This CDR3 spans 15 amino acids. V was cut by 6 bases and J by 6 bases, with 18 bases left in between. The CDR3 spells CASSRGLVGSNEQFF. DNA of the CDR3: TGTGCCAGCAGCCGGGGGCTAGTAGGGTCCAATGAGCAGTTCTTC.

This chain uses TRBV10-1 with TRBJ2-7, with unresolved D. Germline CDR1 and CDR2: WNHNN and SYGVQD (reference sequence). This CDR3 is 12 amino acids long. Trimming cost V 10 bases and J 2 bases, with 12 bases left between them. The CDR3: CAKPTAAYEQYF. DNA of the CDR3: TGCGCCAAGCCGACGGCGGCCTACGAGCAGTACTTC.

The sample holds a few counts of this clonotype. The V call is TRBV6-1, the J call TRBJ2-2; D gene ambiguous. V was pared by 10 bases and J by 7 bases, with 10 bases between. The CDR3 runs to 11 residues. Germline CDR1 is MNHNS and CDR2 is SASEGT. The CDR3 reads CATAVGGELFF. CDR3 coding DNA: TGTGCCACTGCTGTGGGCGGGGAGCTGTTTTTT.

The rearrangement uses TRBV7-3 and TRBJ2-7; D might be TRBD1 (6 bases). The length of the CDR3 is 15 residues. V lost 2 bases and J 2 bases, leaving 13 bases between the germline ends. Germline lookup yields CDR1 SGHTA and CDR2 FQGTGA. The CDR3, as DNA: TGTGCCAGCAGCTTATACGCAGGGGAACCCTACGAGCAGTACTTC. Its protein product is CASSLYAGEPYEQYF. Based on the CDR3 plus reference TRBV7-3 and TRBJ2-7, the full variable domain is GAGVSQTPSNKVTEKGKYVELRCDPISGHTALYWYRQSLGQGPEFLIYFQGTGAADDSGLPNDRFFAVRPEGSVSTLKIQRTERGDSAVYLCASSLYAGEPYEQYFGPGTRLTVT.

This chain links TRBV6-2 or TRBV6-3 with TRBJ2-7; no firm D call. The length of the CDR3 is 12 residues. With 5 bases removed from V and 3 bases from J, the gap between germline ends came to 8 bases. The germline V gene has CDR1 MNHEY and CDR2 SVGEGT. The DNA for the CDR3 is TGTGCCAGCAGTAGTGGTTACTACGAGCAGTACTTC. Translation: CASSSGYYEQYF.

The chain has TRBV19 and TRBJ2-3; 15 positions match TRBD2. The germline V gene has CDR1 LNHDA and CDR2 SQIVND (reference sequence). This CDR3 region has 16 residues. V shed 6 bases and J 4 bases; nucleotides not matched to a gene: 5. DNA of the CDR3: TGTGCCAGTAGCCCCGGACTAGCGGGGGGGTCAGATACGCAGTATTTT. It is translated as CASSPGLAGGSDTQYF.

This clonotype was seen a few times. CDR3 nucleotides: TGTGCCAGCAGCTTAGCGGCAGGGCCCGAGCAGTACTTC. This translates into CASSLAAGPEQYF. The chain combines TRBV7-2 with TRBJ2-7, with D perhaps matching TRBD1 (5 bases). Between the trimmed V and J ends, which lost 0 bases and 6 bases, there was a span of 9 bases. Germline CDR1 SGHTA, CDR2 FQGNSA. This CDR3 is built from 13 residues. The full variable domain, with the rest looked up from reference TRBV7-2 and TRBJ2-7, is GAGVSQSPSNKVTEKGKDVELRCDPISGHTALYWYRQSLGQGLEFLIYFQGNSAPDKSGLPSDRFSAERTGGSVSTLTIQRTQQEDSAVYLCASSLAAGPEQYFGPGTRLTVT.

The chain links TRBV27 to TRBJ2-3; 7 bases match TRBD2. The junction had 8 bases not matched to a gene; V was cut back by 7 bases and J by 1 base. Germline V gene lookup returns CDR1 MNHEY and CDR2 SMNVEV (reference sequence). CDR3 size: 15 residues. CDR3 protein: CASKKTSDRTDTQYF. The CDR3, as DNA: TGTGCCAGCAAAAAAACTAGCGACCGCACAGATACGCAGTATTTT.

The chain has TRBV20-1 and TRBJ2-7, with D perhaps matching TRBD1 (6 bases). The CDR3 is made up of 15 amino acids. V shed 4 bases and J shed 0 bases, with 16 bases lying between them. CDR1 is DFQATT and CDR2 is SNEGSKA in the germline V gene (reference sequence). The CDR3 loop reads CSATRTVLDSYEQYF. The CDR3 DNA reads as TGCAGTGCTACCAGGACAGTTCTCGACTCCTACGAGCAGTACTTC.

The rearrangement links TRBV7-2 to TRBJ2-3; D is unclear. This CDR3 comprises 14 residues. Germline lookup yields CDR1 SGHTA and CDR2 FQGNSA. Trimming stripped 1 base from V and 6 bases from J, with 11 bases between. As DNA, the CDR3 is TGTGCCAGCAGCTTAGGGCCTTTGGTGGATACGCAGTATTTT. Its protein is CASSLGPLVDTQYF.

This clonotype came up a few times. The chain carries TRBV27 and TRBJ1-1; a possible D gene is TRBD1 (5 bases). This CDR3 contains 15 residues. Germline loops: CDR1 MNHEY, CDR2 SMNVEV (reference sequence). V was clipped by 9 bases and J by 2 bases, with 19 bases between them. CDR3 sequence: CAREGTPGSNTEAFF. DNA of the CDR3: TGTGCCAGGGAAGGGACCCCAGGATCTAACACTGAAGCTTTCTTT.

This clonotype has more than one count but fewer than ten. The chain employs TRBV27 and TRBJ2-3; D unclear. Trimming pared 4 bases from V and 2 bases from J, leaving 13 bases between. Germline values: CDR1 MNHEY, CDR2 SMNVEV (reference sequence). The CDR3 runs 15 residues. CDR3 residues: CASSSPPGDTDTQYF. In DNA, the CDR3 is TGTGCCAGCAGTTCCCCCCCTGGTGACACAGATACGCAGTATTTT.

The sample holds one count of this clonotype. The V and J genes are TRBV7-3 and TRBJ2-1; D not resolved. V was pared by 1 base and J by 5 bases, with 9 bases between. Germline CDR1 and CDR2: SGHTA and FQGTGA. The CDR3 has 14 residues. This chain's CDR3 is CASSLNLRDNEQFF. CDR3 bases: TGTGCCAGCAGCTTAAACCTTAGAGACAATGAGCAGTTCTTC.

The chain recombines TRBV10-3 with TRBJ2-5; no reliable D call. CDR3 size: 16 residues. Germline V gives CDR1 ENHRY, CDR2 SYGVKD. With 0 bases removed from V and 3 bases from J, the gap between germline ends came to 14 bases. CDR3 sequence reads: CAISESGLNTKETQYF. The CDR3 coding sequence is TGTGCCATCAGTGAGTCGGGGTTGAACACAAAAGAGACCCAGTACTTC.

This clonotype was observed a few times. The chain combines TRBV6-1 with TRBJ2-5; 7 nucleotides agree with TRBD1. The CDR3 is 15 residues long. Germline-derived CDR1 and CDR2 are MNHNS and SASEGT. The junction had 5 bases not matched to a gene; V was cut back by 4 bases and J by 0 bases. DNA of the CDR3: TGTGCCAGCAGTGGCAGGGGGTATCACCAAGAGACCCAGTACTTC. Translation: CASSGRGYHQETQYF.

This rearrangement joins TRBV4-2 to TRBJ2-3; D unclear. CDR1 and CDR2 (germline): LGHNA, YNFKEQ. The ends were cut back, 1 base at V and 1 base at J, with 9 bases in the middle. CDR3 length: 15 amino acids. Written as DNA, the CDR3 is TGTGCCAGCAGCCAAGCCGGTAGGGGCACAGATACGCAGTATTTT. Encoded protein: CASSQAGRGTDTQYF.

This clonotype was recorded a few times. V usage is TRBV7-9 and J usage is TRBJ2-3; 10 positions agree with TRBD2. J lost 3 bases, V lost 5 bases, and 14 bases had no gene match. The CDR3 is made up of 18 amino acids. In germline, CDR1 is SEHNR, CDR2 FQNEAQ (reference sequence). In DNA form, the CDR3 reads TGTGCCAGCAGCCTCCCCCCAAGACTAGCGGGTAGAACAGATACGCAGTATTTT. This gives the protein CASSLPPRLAGRTDTQYF. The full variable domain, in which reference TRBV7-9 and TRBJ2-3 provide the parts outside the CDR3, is DTGVSQNPRHKITKRGQNVTFRCDPISEHNRLYWYRQTLGQGPEFLTYFQNEAQLEKSRLLSDRFSAERPKGSFSTLEIQRTEQGDSAMYLCASSLPPRLAGRTDTQYFGPGTRLTVL.

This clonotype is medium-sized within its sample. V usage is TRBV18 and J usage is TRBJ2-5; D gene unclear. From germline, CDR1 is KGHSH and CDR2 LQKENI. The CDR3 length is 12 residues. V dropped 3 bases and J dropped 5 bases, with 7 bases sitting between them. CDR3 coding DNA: TGTGCCAGCTCACCGGTCGGGGAGACCCAGTACTTC. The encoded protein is CASSPVGETQYF. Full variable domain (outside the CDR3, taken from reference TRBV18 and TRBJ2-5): NAGVMQNPRHLVRRRGQEARLRCSPMKGHSHVYWYRQLPEEGLKFMVYLQKENIIDESGMPKERFSAEFPKEGPSILRIQQVVRGDSAAYFCASSPVGETQYFGPGTRLLVL.

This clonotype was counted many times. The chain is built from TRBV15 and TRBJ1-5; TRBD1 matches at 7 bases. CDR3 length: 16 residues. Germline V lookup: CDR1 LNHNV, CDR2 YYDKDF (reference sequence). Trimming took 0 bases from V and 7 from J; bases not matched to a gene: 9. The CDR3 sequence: CATSRDPGQGEQPQHF. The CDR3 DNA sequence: TGTGCCACCAGCAGAGATCCGGGGCAGGGGGAACAGCCCCAGCATTTT. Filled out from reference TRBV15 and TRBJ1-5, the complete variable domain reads DAMVIQNPRYQVTQFGKPVTLSCSQTLNHNVMYWYQQKSSQAPKLLFHYYDKDFNNEADTPDNFQSRRPNTSFCFLDIRSPGLGDTAMYLCATSRDPGQGEQPQHFGDGTRLSIL.